The sequence of this T cell receptor beta chain was determined in a study of cytomegalovirus exposure and HLA in healthy donors (TCRdb year 2017). For context, the study as a whole: According to an earlier analysis of around 600 of the donors, some 180 million T cells yielded 117 million unique TCR beta sequences and roughly 280 Gb of sequence data. Along with the approximately 670-subject first cohort, a separate validation cohort of 120 different subjects was used. In a later genetic analysis, genome-wide SNP genotypes for about three fifths of the 666 donors were used, and that subset was treated as a discovery cohort. The study aimed to test whether signatures of past pathogen exposure could be identified by cataloging public T cell receptors. The study profiled the T cell repertoires of 550 to 700 subjects by immunosequencing and related them to cytomegalovirus serostatus. Class I and class II HLA loci were covered by the typing at four-digit resolution. A later analysis re-examined previously published TCR beta repertoires from 610 or so donors and added high-resolution HLA genotyping to investigate patterns of TCR occurrence. Approximately 310 gigabases of sequencing data and approximately 80 million unique TCR sequences were included in an early release covering about 700 HLA-typed donors. High-throughput TCR immunosequencing, statistical association of individual TCRs with disease status, and machine learning were combined to predict cytomegalovirus infection status. Among roughly 370 genotyped donors of the cohort, an average of about 240,000 unique TCR beta nucleotide sequences were sequenced per donor, around 18% of them non-productive. Alongside the repertoire data, information on donor age, sex, ethnicity and CMV serostatus was compiled. Every repertoire in the discovery cohort had been generated on one and the same sequencing platform. The genetic ancestry cluster associated with self-reported Caucasian donors included roughly 84% of the 398 genotyped donors. Typing coverage varied by locus: 629-630 donors for A, B, C, DRB1 and DQB1; 522 for DQA1; about 600 for DPA1; approximately 490 for DPB1. The later analysis used no new phenotypic data to find candidate immune exposures, relying instead on TCR beta sequences and their occurrence across donors. To decide whether each TCR beta V gene segment behaved as functional or pseudogenic, an earlier analysis of several hundred of the donors relied on high-throughput TCR beta sequencing. Several DR-DQ haplotypes were treated as single units for association and clustering because of strong linkage in the cohort.

The protocol used for the library was the immunoSEQ multiplex PCR assay. For the multiplex PCR, a mixture combining 60 forward primers for TCR Vbeta segments and 13 reverse primers for TCR Jbeta segments was used. A multiplex PCR assay on genomic DNA amplified the CDR3 region of rearranged TCR beta genes. On the Illumina HiSeq System, the amplified TCR beta libraries were sequenced as 87-base-pair reads. Regarding the original processing steps: Across the 700 or so repertoires, a later analysis counted 80 million or so unique TCR beta chains, some 11 million of which were shared by at least two donors. Raw reads were error-corrected and collapsed into unique sequences by a nearest-neighbor algorithm in which closely related sequences were merged to remove PCR and sequencing errors. V, D and J gene segments were assigned by aligning CDR3 sequences to IMGT reference sequences. For a sequence to be retained, a match of at least six nucleotides was required to both a V gene segment and a J gene segment. A rearrangement was called productive if the CDR3 had no stop codons and remained in frame with V and J, and every other rearrangement was called non-productive. CDR3 was defined according to IMGT convention as the region running from the second conserved V-encoded cysteine to the conserved J-encoded phenylalanine. The earlier analysis of about 570 of the donors excluded any sequence lacking an unambiguous match to a single V gene segment. In an earlier analysis of some 590 of the donors, a V segment was called functional when productive rearrangements were above 56.7%, and segregating when the standard deviation between donors exceeded 5%. A statistical classification framework was built to diagnose cytomegalovirus status from the catalog of TCR beta chain sequences. In a later analysis, V and J genes were assigned by comparing TCR nucleotide sequences against IMGT/GENE-DB human TR gene sequences. A later analysis assigned CDR3 sequences and most-parsimonious VDJ recombination scenarios with the TCRdist pipeline. In a later analysis, each TCR beta chain was defined by its CDR3 amino acid sequence together with its V-gene family, and reads without a unique V-gene family were excluded. As a way to deal with suspected cross-contamination and a sequencing artifact, a later analysis dropped nearly 600 nucleotide sequences that were highly shared and had low generation probability. In a later analysis, a clonal expansion index was calculated for each public chain from normalized within-repertoire ranks of inferred template counts. Generation probabilities in a later analysis came from a VDJ recombination model fitted to out-of-frame rearrangements, and those results were checked against IGoR. A later analysis scored TCR-TCR, TCR-HLA and TCR-CMV co-occurrence with hypergeometric tests, applying a repertoire-size bias correction to TCR pairs. To estimate false discovery rates, a later analysis permuted the HLA or CMV assignments 20 times. A later analysis grouped co-occurring TCRs with DBSCAN, adding TCRdist sequence similarity when clustering within HLA-allele-positive subsets. Co-occurrence clustering excluded repertoires with fewer than 30,000 or more than 120,000 public chains, plus five with anomalous nucleotide sharing. TCRdb stores this immuneACCESS table with in-frame sequences only. Part of the clones is absent; in the studies checked, under half of the shortfall reflects unresolved V genes, and no reason is known for the rest. The DNA gave D and trimming, while V, J and clone size come from that table. This sample holds fewer than 250,000 clones; around 73% were observed only once. The ten largest clones take up less than 4.5% of the sample.

Clipping removes 10 bases from V and 0 bases from J, with 1 as the unmatched junction base count. CDR1 and CDR2 are drawn from the germline V gene: MNHNS, SASEGT. Spanning cysteine to phenylalanine, the CDR3 consists of 13 amino acids. The entry retains the CDR3 DNA only, 39 bases that are in frame from base 1. In total, approximately 700 healthy bone marrow donors made up the cohort. At the time of sampling, all cohort members were nominally healthy, though unrecorded immune exposures were likely present. The donor tested CMV seronegative and was one of the 352 seronegative cohort members. Every donor gave a peripheral blood sample, and the peripheral blood mononuclear cells from that sample were used for TCR beta sequencing. Genomic DNA extraction from the blood cell samples was performed with the Qiagen DNeasy Blood Extraction Kit. The study at large found these results: Because HLA typing was missing for some donors at each locus, association tests included only the typed subset. When HLA alleles, especially DR and DQ, strongly co-occurred, TCR associations were difficult to assign to individual alleles. Because counts were too low, more than 15 rarely observed V segments, including chromosome 9 orphons, were excluded from the earlier analysis of 587 of the donors. The authors suggested that the approach could potentially be extended to other disease states and immunological phenotypes. Correlated functional status among segregating V segments might be attributable to linkage disequilibrium, but an unknown experimental factor could not be ruled out. In an earlier analysis of roughly 560 of the donors, most TCR beta V segments were observed in productive rearrangements about 87% or about 30% of the time, broadly matching IMGT annotations. A later analysis found that TCR association rates varied across HLA loci, with DRB1 alleles showing the most associated TCRs and HLA-C alleles the fewest. The presence/absence analyses assumed that sequencing depth was roughly uniform across donors, and that assumption may not be true. At a false discovery rate of 0.05, a later analysis linked 15,000 to 20,000 TCR beta sequences to specific HLA alleles. While some public TCRs were present in many individuals, most TCR sequences turned up only very rarely across donors. In a later genetic analysis, a missense DCLRE1C variant was associated with V-gene and J-gene trimming of TCR beta chains, and the association was replicated in an independent cohort. A further reported finding was that TCR beta sequences accurately predicted the HLA-A and HLA-B alleles for most subjects in the first cohort. Compared with the roughly 700-donor mean, donors in an Asian-associated ancestry cluster had fewer N-insertions in productive TCRs, according to a later genetic analysis. This cohort had only TCR beta chains sequenced, and the lack of alpha or paired-chain data limited which features could be detected. A few of the identified cytomegalovirus-associated TCR beta chains were confirmed in vitro to be specific for cytomegalovirus antigens. In both the original and validation cohorts, the classifier was reported to diagnose cytomegalovirus status with high specificity and sensitivity. Compared with equally common non-associated chains, HLA-associated TCR beta chains in a later analysis were more clonally expanded and had lower generation probabilities. Some IMGT-functional V segments, including TRBV6-2 and TRBV6-3, could not be distinguished by the 87-base-pair reads and were therefore excluded. The study listed 150 to 200 TCR beta chains as associated with cytomegalovirus. According to a later analysis, most CMV-associated TCR beta chains appeared to be HLA-restricted, and the HLA associations seemed to be driven largely by CMV exposure. The only immune exposure information available for the cohort was CMV serostatus. A later analysis reported that several top co-occurrence clusters appeared linked to parvovirus B19, influenza, CMV and Epstein-Barr virus. A cluster of highly shared sequence variants was judged likely to represent a technical artifact of the sequencing pipeline.

This clone was picked up one time. There is no known antigen for this receptor. No much larger clonotype is one base removed from it; base qualities were not supplied. The sequence was obtained from a male donor in good health and CMV-seronegative. The rearranged chain carries TRBV6-1 and TRBJ1-1, and 11 junctional nucleotides match TRBD1. The sequencing input was PBMCs. The CDR3 protein is CATGQGVNTEAFF. DNA sequence: TGTGCCACGGGACAGGGGGTGAACACTGAAGCTTTCTTT.